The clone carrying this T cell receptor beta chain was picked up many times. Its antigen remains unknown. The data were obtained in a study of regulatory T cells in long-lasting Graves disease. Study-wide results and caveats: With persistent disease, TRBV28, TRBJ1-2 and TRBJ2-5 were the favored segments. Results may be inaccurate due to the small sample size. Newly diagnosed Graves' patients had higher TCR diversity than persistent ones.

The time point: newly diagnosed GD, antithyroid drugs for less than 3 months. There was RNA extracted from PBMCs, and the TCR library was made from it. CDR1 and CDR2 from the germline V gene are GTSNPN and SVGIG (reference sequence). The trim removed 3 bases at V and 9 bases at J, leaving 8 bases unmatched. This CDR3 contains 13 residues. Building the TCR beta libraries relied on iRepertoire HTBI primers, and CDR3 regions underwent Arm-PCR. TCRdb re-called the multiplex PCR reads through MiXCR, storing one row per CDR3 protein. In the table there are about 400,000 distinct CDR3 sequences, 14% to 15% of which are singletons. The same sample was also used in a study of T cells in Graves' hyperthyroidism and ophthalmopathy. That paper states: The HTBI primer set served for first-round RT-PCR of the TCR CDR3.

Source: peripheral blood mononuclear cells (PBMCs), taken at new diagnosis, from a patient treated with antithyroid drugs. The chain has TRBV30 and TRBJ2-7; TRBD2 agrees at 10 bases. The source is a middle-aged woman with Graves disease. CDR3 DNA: TGTGCCTGGAGAACTAGCGGGACGACGGGGCAGTACTTC. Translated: CAWRTSGTTGQYF. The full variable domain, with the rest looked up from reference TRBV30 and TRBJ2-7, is SQTIHQWPATLVQPVGSPLSLECTVEGTSNPNLYWYRQAAGRGLQLLFYSVGIGQISSEVPQNLSASRPQDRQFILSSKKLLLSDSGFYLCAWRTSGTTGQYFGPGTRLTVT.